This note documents a single T cell receptor beta chain sequence. Naivety among CD8 cells was defined by CD45RO negativity and positive CCR7 selection, thereby excluding terminally differentiated effector memory CD45RA+ cells. The sample originates from a study of shared clonotypes between healthy human individuals. TCRdb's table, derived via immunoSEQ multiplex PCR, lists solely in-frame clones and lacks some. The table shows a few million clones, with 80% to 95% occurring only once. Germline V lookup: CDR1 LNHDA, CDR2 SQIVND (reference sequence). The CDR3 consists of 16 residues. Trimming took off 0 bases at V and 0 bases at J, with 6 bases between the two ends.

This chain joins TRBV19 and TRBJ2-6; D is ambiguous. The sample was naive CD8+ T cells from PBMCs. The clonotype comes from a man in his late teens or twenties in good health. Some clones in this sample may be carry-over from other donors' samples. CDR3: CASSIDWGSGANVLTF. CDR3 coding DNA: TGTGCCAGTAGTATAGATTGGGGCTCTGGGGCCAACGTCCTGACTTTC.